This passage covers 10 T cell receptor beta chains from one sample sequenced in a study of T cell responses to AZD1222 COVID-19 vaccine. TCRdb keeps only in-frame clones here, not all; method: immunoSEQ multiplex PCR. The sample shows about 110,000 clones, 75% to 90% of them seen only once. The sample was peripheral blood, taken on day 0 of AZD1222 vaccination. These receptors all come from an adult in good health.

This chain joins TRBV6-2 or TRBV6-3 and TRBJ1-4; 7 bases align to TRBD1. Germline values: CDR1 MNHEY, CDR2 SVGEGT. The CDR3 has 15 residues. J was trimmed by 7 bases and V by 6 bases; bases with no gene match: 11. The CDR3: CASRPRGRGPEKLFF. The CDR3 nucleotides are TGTGCCAGCAGGCCTAGGGGGCGGGGGCCTGAAAAACTGTTTTTT.

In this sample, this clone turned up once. CDR3 sequence: CASSLSRAGTDTQYF. Written as DNA, the CDR3 is TGTGCCAGCAGTTTATCGAGGGCAGGCACAGATACGCAGTATTTT. The V call is TRBV27, the J call TRBJ2-3, with D maybe TRBD2 (5 bases). Germline CDR1 is MNHEY and CDR2 is SMNVEV (reference sequence). The V and J ends lost 0 bases and 1 base respectively, with 8 bases between them. This CDR3 spans 15 amino acids.

CDR3 in DNA: TGTGCCTGGAGTCCACAGGGCAACTATGGCTACACCTTC. It codes for CAWSPQGNYGYTF. V and J are TRBV30 and TRBJ1-2, with D tentatively TRBD1 (6 bases). The CDR3 sequence is 13 residues long. Trimming pared 2 bases from V and 2 bases from J, leaving 9 bases between. Per the germline V gene, CDR1 is GTSNPN and CDR2 is SVGIG (reference sequence).

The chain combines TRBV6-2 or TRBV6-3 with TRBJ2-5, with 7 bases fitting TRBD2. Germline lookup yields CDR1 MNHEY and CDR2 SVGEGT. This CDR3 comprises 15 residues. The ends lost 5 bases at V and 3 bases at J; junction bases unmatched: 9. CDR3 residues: CASSLRWLAEETQYF. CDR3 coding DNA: TGTGCCAGCAGTCTTCGTTGGCTAGCGGAAGAGACCCAGTACTTC.

Here the CDR3 DNA reads TGTGCCAGCAGGTCAGAATACACCGGGGAGCTGTTTTTT. Translation: CASRSEYTGELFF. The chain couples TRBV2 to TRBJ2-2; D gene ambiguous. V was pared by 6 bases and J by 3 bases, with 8 bases between. Germline CDR1 reads SNHLY; CDR2 reads FYNNEI. This CDR3 spans 13 amino acids.

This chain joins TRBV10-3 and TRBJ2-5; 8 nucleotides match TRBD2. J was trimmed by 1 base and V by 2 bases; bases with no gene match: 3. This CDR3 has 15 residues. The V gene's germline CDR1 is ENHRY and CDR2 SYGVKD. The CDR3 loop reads CAISEGAGVQETQYF. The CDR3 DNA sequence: TGTGCCATCAGTGAGGGAGCGGGGGTCCAAGAGACCCAGTACTTC.

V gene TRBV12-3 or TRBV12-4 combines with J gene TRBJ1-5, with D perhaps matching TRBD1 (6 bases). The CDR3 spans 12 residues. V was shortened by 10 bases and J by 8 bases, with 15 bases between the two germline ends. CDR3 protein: CATKEGHEPQHF. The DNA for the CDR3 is TGTGCCACCAAGGAGGGACATGAGCCCCAGCATTTT.

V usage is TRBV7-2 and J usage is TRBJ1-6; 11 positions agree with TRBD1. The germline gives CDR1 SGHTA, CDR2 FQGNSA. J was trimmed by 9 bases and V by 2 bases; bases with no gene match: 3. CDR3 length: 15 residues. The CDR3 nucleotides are TGTGCCAGCAGCTTAACGGGACAGGGGGTTTCACCCCTCCACTTT. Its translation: CASSLTGQGVSPLHF.

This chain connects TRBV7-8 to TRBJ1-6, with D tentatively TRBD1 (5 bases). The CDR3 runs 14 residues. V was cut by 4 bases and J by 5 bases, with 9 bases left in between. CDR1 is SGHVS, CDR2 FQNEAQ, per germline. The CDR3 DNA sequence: TGTGCCAGCAGCTGGGGACGGAATAATTCACCCCTCCACTTT. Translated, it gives CASSWGRNNSPLHF. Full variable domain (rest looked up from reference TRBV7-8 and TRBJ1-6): GAGVSQSPRYKVAKRGQDVALRCDPISGHVSLFWYQQALGQGPEFLTYFQNEAQLDKSGLPSDRFFAERPEGSVSTLKIQRTQQEDSAVYLCASSWGRNNSPLHFGNGTRLTVT.

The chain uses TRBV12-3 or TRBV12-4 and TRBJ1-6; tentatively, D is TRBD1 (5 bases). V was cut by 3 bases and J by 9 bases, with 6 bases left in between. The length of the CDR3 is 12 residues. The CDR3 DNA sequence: TGTGCCAGCAGTTTCGGGGGTTCACCCCTCCACTTT. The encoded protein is CASSFGGSPLHF.